Detailed here is one T cell receptor beta chain. The antigen is undetermined. This sample was taken from a study of blood T cells in healthy people across ages. Study outcomes and limitations: Diversity of TCR beta per million T cells declined in a roughly linear way with age.

Isolated per sample were at least 7 million PBMCs. Using a J-beta primer mix together with a sample-barcoded 5' primer, a second PCR was run for about 7 to 12 cycles. TCRdb recomputed calls from the 5' RACE reads with MiXCR, one row per CDR3 protein. Of some 800,000 distinct CDR3 sequences listed, just under 25% are singletons. A further study also used this sample, focusing on T cells of mothers and their children. That report notes: Sequencing got over 9.5 million TCR beta CDR3 reads from each mother and approximately 3 million from each child. Related mother-child pairs showed slightly higher but non-significant overlap than unrelated pairs.

This clonotype was sampled from a boy between 10 and 17 years old in good health. The sample consisted of blood.

CDR3 sequence reads: CASSSYTGTQGGTQYF. CDR3 sequence (DNA): TGTGCCAGCAGTTCTTACACCGGGACCCAGGGAGGGACCCAGTACTTC. The chain carries TRBV6-5 and TRBJ2-5; weak D call: TRBD2 (6 bases). This CDR3 is 16 amino acids long. The germline gives CDR1 MNHEY, CDR2 SVGAGI. V gave up 4 bases and J gave up 7 bases, with 22 bases separating them.